A single sample gave rise to the 21 T cell receptor beta chains below, sequenced in a study of Ad26.COV2.S vaccination and SARS-CoV-2 variants. Sequencing was performed with immunoSEQ multiplex PCR; in TCRdb, only in-frame clones are kept and a portion is missing. The sample carries just under 250,000 clones, around nine tenths recorded once. Treatment noted: over 15 received Ad26.COV2.S at low or high dose, single or two shots; about 5 received placebo; per-sample allocation not given. On day 63 after the first injection, vaccine and placebo recipients gave samples. Sample: peripheral blood, taken in a trial of Ad26.COV2.S vaccine versus placebo. The source of these receptors is a person aged 18-60 years who received the Ad26.COV2.S COVID-19 vaccine or a placebo.

The chain recombines TRBV5-4 with TRBJ1-2; D unclear. Germline V CDR1 and CDR2: SGHNT, YYREEE (reference sequence). This CDR3 region has 13 residues. V gave up 3 bases and J gave up 14 bases, with 20 bases separating them. CDR3 sequence reads: CASSSGPGPPGTF. CDR3 nucleotide sequence: TGTGCCAGCAGCTCAGGACCGGGCCCCCCCGGGACCTTC.

The chain combines TRBV12-3 or TRBV12-4 with TRBJ1-1; D unresolved. The CDR3 sequence is 11 residues long. Trimming shortened V by 2 bases and J by 8 bases, and 6 bases separated the two germline ends. CDR3 sequence reads: CASSLSREAFF. The CDR3 bases are TGTGCCAGCAGTTTAAGTAGAGAAGCTTTCTTT.

The chain combines TRBV4-3 with TRBJ1-2; TRBD1 agrees at 10 bases. J lost 7 bases, V lost 4 bases, and 6 bases had no gene match. CDR1 LGHNA and CDR2 YSLEER come from the germline V gene. The CDR3 covers 14 residues. The CDR3: CASSPMTGGFGYTF. The CDR3 bases are TGCGCCAGCAGCCCTATGACAGGGGGCTTTGGCTACACCTTC.

The chain couples TRBV11-3 to TRBJ2-3, with 8 bases fitting TRBD1. The trim removed 5 bases at V and 10 bases at J, leaving 17 bases unmatched. This CDR3 spans 16 amino acids. CDR1 is SGHNT, CDR2 YENEEA, per germline. The CDR3 protein is CASSPARGPSGLAQYF. The CDR3 DNA reads as TGTGCCAGCAGCCCAGCCAGGGGGCCCAGCGGGTTGGCGCAGTATTTT.

J is TRBJ2-3 and V is TRBV19, with 8 bases matching TRBD2. Germline CDR1 is LNHDA and CDR2 is SQIVND (reference sequence). The length of the CDR3 is 15 residues. V shed 7 bases, J shed 2 bases, and the junction held 8 bases outside the gene matches. CDR3 bases: TGTGCCAGTACCGCGAGCGGGGGTGACACAGATACGCAGTATTTT. Encoded protein: CASTASGGDTDTQYF.

The J gene is TRBJ2-2, the V gene TRBV20-1; TRBD2 agrees at 8 bases. With V trimmed by 3 bases and J by 2 bases, 14 bases remained unmatched. The CDR3 has 18 residues. Germline loops: CDR1 DFQATT, CDR2 SNEGSKA (reference sequence). The CDR3 sequence: CSASMVVPGGINTGELFF. CDR3 nucleotides: TGCAGTGCTAGTATGGTCGTACCGGGGGGGATTAACACCGGGGAGCTGTTTTTT.

The rearrangement links TRBV11-1 to TRBJ2-7; TRBD2 might be the D (5 bases). Looked up from germline, CDR1 is SGHAT and CDR2 is FQDESV (reference sequence). V shed 1 base and J shed 7 bases, with 14 bases lying between them. The CDR3 contains 14 residues. CDR3: CASSLGGPSKEQYF. The CDR3 region has the DNA TGTGCCAGCAGCTTAGGAGGGCCGTCCAAAGAGCAGTACTTC.

The chain links TRBV30 to TRBJ2-6; D is unresolved. Trimming stripped 0 bases from V and 2 bases from J, with 14 bases between. This CDR3 has 17 amino acids. CDR1 GTSNPN and CDR2 SVGIG come from the germline V gene (reference sequence). In nucleotides, the CDR3 is TGTGCCTGGAGTGTCGAACAGTTCATTCCTGGGGCCAACGTCCTGACTTTC. This sequence encodes CAWSVEQFIPGANVLTF. The variable domain in full, completed from reference TRBV30 and TRBJ2-6, reads SQTIHQWPATLVQPVGSPLSLECTVEGTSNPNLYWYRQAAGRGLQLLFYSVGIGQISSEVPQNLSASRPQDRQFILSSKKLLLSDSGFYLCAWSVEQFIPGANVLTFGAGSRLTVL.

J is TRBJ1-5 and V is TRBV19; D is unresolved. In germline, CDR1 is LNHDA, CDR2 SQIVND (reference sequence). CDR3 length equals 13 residues. V lost 3 bases and J 6 bases, leaving 9 bases between the germline ends. The CDR3 region has the DNA TGTGCCAGTAGTATCTCGGGGTCTCAGCCCCAGCATTTT. Protein: CASSISGSQPQHF.

The J gene is TRBJ1-1, the V gene TRBV10-3, with 12 bases matching TRBD1. Trimming removed 5 bases from V and 5 bases from J; junction bases left unmatched: 12. The length of the CDR3 is 17 residues. CDR1 ENHRY and CDR2 SYGVKD come from the germline V gene. The CDR3 reads CAISTGTGGAGKTEAFF. The CDR3 DNA is TGTGCCATCAGTACCGGGACAGGGGGCGCGGGGAAGACTGAAGCTTTCTTT.

V gene TRBV27 combines with J gene TRBJ1-6, with a tentative D call TRBD1 (6 bases). This CDR3 is built from 14 residues. Germline CDR1 is MNHEY and CDR2 is SMNVEV (reference sequence). V lost 3 bases, J lost 7 bases, and 10 bases lay in between. The CDR3 nucleotides read TGTGCCAGCAGTTTCAGGGGAGAAAATTCACCCCTCCACTTT. This gives the protein CASSFRGENSPLHF.

V gene TRBV27 combines with J gene TRBJ2-5, with TRBD1 identical over 9 bases. The V gene's germline CDR1 is MNHEY and CDR2 SMNVEV (reference sequence). V trimming: 2 bases; J trimming: 5 bases; junction bases outside the gene matches: 6. The CDR3 has 15 amino acids. The CDR3: CASSLVGQGWETQYF. In nucleotides, the CDR3 is TGTGCCAGCAGTTTAGTCGGACAGGGGTGGGAGACCCAGTACTTC.

The rearrangement links TRBV28 to TRBJ1-2; no clear D. CDR3 length: 12 amino acids. The V end lost 8 bases, the J end lost 2 bases, and 9 bases lay between the germline ends. Looked up from germline, CDR1 is MDHEN and CDR2 is SYDVKM. CDR3 in DNA: TGTGCCAGCGGCCGAGGGAACTATGGCTACACCTTC. It is translated as CASGRGNYGYTF.

The rearrangement uses TRBV11-3 and TRBJ2-1, with TRBD2 identical over 7 bases. Trimming took 0 bases from V and 4 from J; bases not matched to a gene: 6. The CDR3 runs 16 residues. Germline V gene sequence: CDR1 SGHNT, CDR2 YENEEA. This CDR3 is CASSLDGTTPYNEQFF. The CDR3, as DNA: TGTGCCAGCAGCTTAGATGGGACTACTCCATACAATGAGCAGTTCTTC.

The chain uses TRBV7-3 and TRBJ2-3; TRBD2 agrees at 16 bases. CDR1 SGHTA and CDR2 FQGTGA come from the germline V gene. The CDR3 sequence is 17 residues long. Losses at the gene ends were 3 bases for V and 6 bases for J; bases not matched to a gene: 6. DNA for the CDR3: TGTGCCAGCAGCTTGGGACTAGCGGGAGGGGAGGGGGATACGCAGTATTTT. This gives the protein CASSLGLAGGEGDTQYF.

The V gene is TRBV19, the J gene TRBJ2-3; weak D call: TRBD2 (6 bases). Germline V gives CDR1 LNHDA, CDR2 SQIVND (reference sequence). The CDR3 is 16 amino acids. Trimming cost V 4 bases and J 5 bases, with 19 bases left between them. The CDR3 reads CASSTLGSGVIDTQYF. DNA for the CDR3: TGTGCCAGTAGTACATTGGGCTCGGGAGTAATAGATACGCAGTATTTT.

The chain combines TRBV7-3 with TRBJ2-3; TRBD2 aligns across 7 bases. V shed 5 bases and J 5 bases; nucleotides not matched to a gene: 7. There are 14 residues in the CDR3. Germline lookup yields CDR1 SGHTA and CDR2 FQGTGA. CDR3 sequence: CASSISTGGDTQYF. CDR3 in DNA: TGTGCCAGCAGCATATCCACGGGGGGAGATACGCAGTATTTT. Using reference TRBV7-3 and TRBJ2-3 for the parts outside the CDR3, the full variable domain is GAGVSQTPSNKVTEKGKYVELRCDPISGHTALYWYRQSLGQGPEFLIYFQGTGAADDSGLPNDRFFAVRPEGSVSTLKIQRTERGDSAVYLCASSISTGGDTQYFGPGTRLTVL.

The rearrangement uses TRBV10-3 and TRBJ1-5; D remains ambiguous. The CDR3 length is 14 residues. Germline-derived CDR1 and CDR2 are ENHRY and SYGVKD. Trimming shortened V by 3 bases and J by 3 bases, and 9 bases separated the two germline ends. This CDR3 is CAISDTGDNQPQHF. The CDR3 DNA follows: TGTGCCATCAGTGATACTGGGGACAATCAGCCCCAGCATTTT.

CDR3 amino acids: CASSHRQNTQYF. CDR3 coding DNA: TGTGCCAGCAGCCACAGACAGAATACGCAGTATTTT. This chain uses TRBV12-3 or TRBV12-4 with TRBJ2-3; a weak D match, TRBD1 (5 bases). This CDR3 is 12 amino acids long. V was cut by 6 bases and J by 7 bases, with 11 bases left in between.

The chain recombines TRBV7-8 with TRBJ2-3, with D tentatively TRBD1 (5 bases). The CDR3 has 15 residues. The V end lost 0 bases, the J end lost 4 bases, and 11 bases lay between the germline ends. Germline CDR1 is SGHVS and CDR2 is FQNEAQ. CDR3 bases: TGTGCCAGCAGCTTAGCGTGGGGCTTTCCAGATACGCAGTATTTT. This codes for CASSLAWGFPDTQYF.

This clone has a single count. Within the sample, other DNA sequences also encode this same CDR3. The CDR3 region is CASSPSADYGYTF. The CDR3, as DNA: TGTGCCAGCTCACCTTCGGCAGACTATGGCTACACCTTC. The chain carries TRBV18 and TRBJ1-2; D remains unclear. V was trimmed by 3 bases and J by 3 bases, leaving 8 bases between them. The CDR3 is 13 amino acids. Germline V lookup: CDR1 KGHSH, CDR2 LQKENI. The full variable domain, rest sourced from reference TRBV18 and TRBJ1-2, is NAGVMQNPRHLVRRRGQEARLRCSPMKGHSHVYWYRQLPEEGLKFMVYLQKENIIDESGMPKERFSAEFPKEGPSILRIQQVVRGDSAAYFCASSPSADYGYTFGSGTRLTVV.